This TCR beta chain was identified during a study of T cell responses to AZD1222 COVID-19 vaccine. Overall study context: Pooled together were second doses at about 4 or about 12 weeks.

Whole-study findings and limits: Scientists sampled the repertoires only once the peak T cell response had passed. CD4 TCRs linked to vaccination spanned spike, dominating at 160-218 and 743-854. Just six people given AZD1222 tested seropositive at baseline.

The assay was immunoSEQ multiplex PCR, and TCRdb's table has in-frame clones only and misses some. The repertoire includes around 180,000 clones, 85% to 95% of them detected once, and roughly 9.2% sits in the top ten. Concerning this clone itself: Its antigen is not known.

The V end was cut by 4 bases, the J end by 0 bases, with 9 bases between. The germline gives CDR1 WSHSY, CDR2 SAAADI. There are 14 residues in the CDR3. Specimen: peripheral blood, collected on day 0 of AZD1222 vaccination. V and J are TRBV10-2 and TRBJ1-1; D is uncertain. This sequence originates from an adult in good health. The CDR3 spells CASSGERMNTEAFF. The CDR3 DNA reads TGCGCCAGCAGTGGGGAACGGATGAACACTGAAGCTTTCTTT.